A single T cell receptor beta chain is shown here with its context. The antigen is undetermined. These data are taken from a study of T cell clones after liver transplantation. Study details: TCRbeta sequencing after a pre-transplant mixed lymphocyte reaction identified graft-donor-reactive clones, later tracked in post-transplant blood. Standard immunosuppression, with no induction, continued until 12-24 months after transplant. Tolerance: complete withdrawal held at least one year, liver enzymes staying within twice normal. Study results and caveats: These preliminary findings come from unstandardized post-transplant sampling times.

The protocol was immunoSEQ multiplex PCR, while the TCRdb copy is restricted to in-frame clones and leaves out a portion. The repertoire consists of about 51,000 clones, with approximately 87% occurring once and the leading ten covering 13% to 15%. The CDR3 is 14 amino acids. V lost 1 base and J 11 bases, leaving 18 bases between the germline ends. Per the germline V gene, CDR1 is SGHNT and CDR2 is YYREEE (reference sequence). The sequence came from a human patient who received a liver transplant. Some T cells may trace back to the graft donor. This sequence joins TRBV5-4 and TRBJ1-1, with D possibly matching TRBD1 (5 bases). The source material was CD8+ T cells from blood, sampled 12 months after liver transplant. As DNA, the CDR3 is TGTGCCAGCAGCTTGCTGGGGGTGGAAGGGTTGGCTTTCTTT. As protein: CASSLLGVEGLAFF.